What follows describes a single T cell receptor beta chain. No antigen is known for it. The sample comes from a study of a mutant IDH1 vaccine in newly diagnosed glioma. Turning to the study itself: Patients had received radiotherapy, temozolomide, or both previously, most receiving both.

Sequenced by immunoSEQ multiplex PCR; TCRdb stores in-frame clones only, minus some. The sample includes under 90,000 clones, less than 85% of them seen just once. General study points: Pseudoprogression seemingly bore no relation to changes in top peripheral T cell clonotypes. Immune responses induced by the vaccine were seen in 80% to 95% of patients, spanning multiple MHC alleles.

Time point specified: baseline, week 1 (first vaccination visit). Treatment of the sample: pre-vaccination baseline after standard-of-care therapy. Every donor had a new WHO grade 3 or 4 astrocytoma that was IDH1-mutant, with loss of nuclear ATRX. This sequence originates from a man in his fifties or sixties with glioma. The sequencing here drew on PBMCs, taken from a glioma patient treated with radiotherapy, temozolomide or both.

The CDR3 region has the DNA TGTGCCATCGGCGAAAGGACAGGGGGAAAGGAAAAACTGTTTTTT. Its translation: CAIGERTGGKEKLFF. The chain uses TRBV10-3 and TRBJ1-4, with 10 bases aligning to TRBD1. Trimming removed 8 bases from V and 8 bases from J; junction bases left unmatched: 11. Germline V gene lookup returns CDR1 ENHRY and CDR2 SYGVKD. The CDR3 length is 15 residues.